This T cell receptor beta chain came from a study of T-cell reconstitution after alpha-beta-depleted transplantation in children. Notes on the study in general: Among T cells one year after transplant, newly produced cells accounted for most counts and diversity. Expanded graft clones numbering several hundred reportedly gave rise to alpha-beta T cells about two months after transplant.

Unique molecular identifiers were built into the TCRbeta library. TCRdb ran MiXCR on the PCR reads and lists one entry per CDR3 protein. The sample lists about 150,000 distinct CDR3 sequences, 8.5% to 14% occurring once. Germline lookup yields CDR1 SGHRS and CDR2 YFSETQ. There are 16 residues in the CDR3. The ends lost 1 base at V and 4 bases at J; junction bases unmatched: 6. This clonotype was seen ten or more times. The antigen is unknown. This specimen was PBMCs, taken before TCRalphabeta/CD19-depleted stem cell transplant. The V call is TRBV5-1, the J call TRBJ2-3; 10 positions match TRBD2. The clonotype originates from a boy aged 2 to 10 with acute myeloid leukemia, due to receive a stem cell transplant. CDR3 in amino acids: CASSLPAGGLADTQYF. Here the CDR3 DNA reads TGCGCCAGCAGCTTGCCAGCGGGGGGGCTTGCAGATACGCAGTATTTT.